The 11 T cell receptor beta chains presented below share a single source sample, sequenced in a study of cytomegalovirus exposure and HLA in healthy donors. The data were produced by immunoSEQ multiplex PCR, yet TCRdb's version contains in-frame clones alone and is incomplete. Of 110,000 or so clones listed, around 88% were seen once; the top ten hold nearly 5%. Material for sequencing was PBMCs. The receptors derive from a man aged 18 to 35 in good health and CMV-seronegative.

The chain joins TRBV5-4 to TRBJ2-1; TRBD1 agrees at 7 bases. This CDR3 is 13 amino acids long. V was pared by 0 bases and J by 11 bases, with 5 bases of the junction left unmatched. Germline CDR1 SGHNT, CDR2 YYREEE (reference sequence). The CDR3 region is CASSLGPGQQQFF. The CDR3 DNA reads as TGTGCCAGCAGCTTGGGCCCGGGACAGCAGCAGTTCTTC.

The chain recombines TRBV27 with TRBJ1-2; possible D gene TRBD1, 6 bases. The germline V gene encodes CDR1 MNHEY and CDR2 SMNVEV (reference sequence). V shed 0 bases and J shed 7 bases, with 9 bases lying between them. The CDR3 runs 13 residues. The CDR3 spells CASSLSAGAGYTF. Here the CDR3 DNA reads TGTGCCAGCAGTTTATCGGCAGGGGCTGGCTACACCTTC.

The V call is TRBV27, the J call TRBJ1-4, with 8 nucleotides matching TRBD1. V was pared by 6 bases and J by 10 bases, with 16 bases of the junction left unmatched. Germline loops: CDR1 MNHEY, CDR2 SMNVEV (reference sequence). The length of the CDR3 is 16 residues. The CDR3: CASSPNPGQGTGKLFF. CDR3 DNA: TGTGCCAGCAGCCCAAACCCCGGACAGGGTACGGGAAAACTGTTTTTT.

This chain joins TRBV4-1 and TRBJ1-1; no definite D call. The CDR3 extends over 13 amino acids. V was trimmed by 8 bases and J by 2 bases, leaving 12 bases between them. CDR1 and CDR2 (germline): MGHRA, YSYEKL. The CDR3 loop reads CASSQATNTEAFF. The CDR3 DNA reads TGCGCCAGCTCTCAGGCTACTAACACTGAAGCTTTCTTT.

V is TRBV6-1 and J is TRBJ1-2, with TRBD1 as a possible D gene (5 bases). In germline, CDR1 is MNHNS, CDR2 SASEGT. The V end lost 7 bases, the J end lost 0 bases, and 15 bases lay between the germline ends. The CDR3 length is 15 residues. CDR3 residues: CASTPGTTANYGYTF. For the CDR3, the DNA is TGTGCCAGCACCCCAGGGACTACTGCTAACTATGGCTACACCTTC.

This clone was counted only a few times. The chain joins TRBV5-4 to TRBJ2-7; 10 bases fit TRBD2. The CDR3 runs to 17 residues. V was clipped by 4 bases and J by 1 base; unmatched bases: 11. Germline CDR1 and CDR2: SGHNT and YYREEE (reference sequence). CDR3 sequence reads: CASSRRLGAGGSYEQYF. For the CDR3, the DNA is TGTGCCAGCAGCCGCCGCCTGGGAGCGGGAGGGTCCTACGAGCAGTACTTC.

The chain links TRBV7-9 to TRBJ2-7; 13 nucleotides align to TRBD2. This CDR3 region has 17 residues. The germline CDR1 and CDR2 sequences are SEHNR and FQNEAQ (reference sequence). V gave up 5 bases and J gave up 2 bases; unmatched junction bases: 9. In DNA form, the CDR3 reads TGTGCCAGCAGCCGGGGACTAGCGGGACCCGAAACCTACGAGCAGTACTTC. This encodes CASSRGLAGPETYEQYF.

This clone turned up a few times. The rearrangement links TRBV10-1 to TRBJ2-2, with 8 bases identical to TRBD1. The CDR3 length is 13 residues. The germline gives CDR1 WNHNN, CDR2 SYGVQD (reference sequence). V dropped 7 bases and J dropped 3; count of bases not matched to a gene: 1. DNA of the CDR3: TGCGCCAGCATGACAGGGGACACCGGGGAGCTGTTTTTT. Its translation is CASMTGDTGELFF.

The rearrangement uses TRBV19 and TRBJ2-1, with 9 bases identical to TRBD1. The CDR3 has 16 amino acids. CDR1 is LNHDA, CDR2 SQIVND, per germline (reference sequence). The junction had 5 bases not matched to a gene; V was cut back by 0 bases and J by 5 bases. The chain's CDR3 is CASSIDWDRVHNEQFF. The CDR3 DNA reads as TGTGCCAGTAGTATAGATTGGGACAGGGTCCACAATGAGCAGTTCTTC.

The gene calls are TRBV4-2 and TRBJ2-1; 11 bases match TRBD2. The V and J ends lost 1 base and 6 bases, in that order; junction bases with no gene match: 5. The CDR3 has 16 amino acids. Germline V gene lookup returns CDR1 LGHNA and CDR2 YNFKEQ. CDR3 in DNA: TGTGCCAGCAGCCAAGGAGGTAGCGGGAGGGCCAATGAGCAGTTCTTC. The encoded protein is CASSQGGSGRANEQFF.

The chain employs TRBV2 and TRBJ1-1, with D perhaps matching TRBD1 (6 bases). Deletions cut 4 bases from V and 4 bases from J, with 19 bases between. Germline V gene lookup returns CDR1 SNHLY and CDR2 FYNNEI. CDR3 length: 16 residues. The CDR3 nucleotides read TGTGCCAGCAGTGGGGTAAAAGCAGGGGAAGGCACTGAAGCTTTCTTT. Its protein product is CASSGVKAGEGTEAFF.